This TCR beta chain was captured by sequencing in a study of response to subunit inactivated influenza vaccine. Broader study findings: After each seasonal influenza vaccination, few new T cells are recruited, the authors suggested.

The CDR3 contains 15 residues. The germline CDR1 and CDR2 sequences are LGHDT and YNNKEL (reference sequence). The V end lost 1 base, the J end lost 4 bases, and 12 bases lay between the germline ends. This clonotype came up a few times. Its specificity is unknown. TCRdb called the RT-PCR reads again in MiXCR, with one record for every CDR3 protein. The table shows approximately 530,000 distinct CDR3 sequences, with approximately 7.3% occurring only once. The receptor comes from a man between 45 and 75 years old who received an inactivated influenza vaccine. V usage is TRBV3-1 and J usage is TRBJ2-3; D gene unclear. The material sequenced was PBMCs from blood, taken less than 30 months after vaccination. CDR3 nucleotide sequence: TGTGCCAGCAGCCAAGGCGGCTACAGAGCAGATACGCAGTATTTT. Amino acid sequence: CASSQGGYRADTQYF.